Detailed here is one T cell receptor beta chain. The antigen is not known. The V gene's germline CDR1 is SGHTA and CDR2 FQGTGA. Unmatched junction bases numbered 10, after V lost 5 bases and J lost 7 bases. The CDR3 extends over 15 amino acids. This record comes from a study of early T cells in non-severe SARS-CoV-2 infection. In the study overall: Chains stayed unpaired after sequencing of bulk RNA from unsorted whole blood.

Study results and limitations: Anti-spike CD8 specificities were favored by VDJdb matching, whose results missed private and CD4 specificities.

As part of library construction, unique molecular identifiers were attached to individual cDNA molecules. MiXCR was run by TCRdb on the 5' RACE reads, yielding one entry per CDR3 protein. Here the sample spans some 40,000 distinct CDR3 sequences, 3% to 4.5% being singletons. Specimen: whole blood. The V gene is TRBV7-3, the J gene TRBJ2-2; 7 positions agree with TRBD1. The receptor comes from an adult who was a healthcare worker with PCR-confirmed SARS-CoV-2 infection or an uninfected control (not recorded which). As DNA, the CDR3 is TGTGCCAGCAGCCCCACGACAGGGAGCGGCGGGGAGCTGTTTTTT. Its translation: CASSPTTGSGGELFF.